This T cell receptor (beta chain) was captured by sequencing in a study of T cell responses to AZD1222 COVID-19 vaccine. Study conclusions and caveats: There were repertoire samples only from the period after the peak T cell response. Females made up more of the donors, who were largely white British, and clonal diversity may have come out too low.

The repertoire was sequenced with immunoSEQ multiplex PCR; TCRdb's copy has only in-frame clones and lacks some. The sample consists of 94,000 or so clones, around 89% of them appearing once. CDR1 is SQVTM and CDR2 is ANQGSEA in the germline V gene. The V end lost 2 bases, the J end lost 6 bases, and 5 bases lay between the germline ends. The CDR3 length is 11 residues. Note on this clone: Its specificity is unknown.

Sequences were derived from peripheral blood, sampled on day 0 of AZD1222 vaccination. This receptor was obtained from an adult in good health. This sequence joins TRBV29-1 and TRBJ2-1; D is uncertain. The CDR3 region is CSVERRNEQFF. CDR3 nucleotide sequence: TGCAGCGTTGAAAGGCGCAATGAGCAGTTCTTC.